Listed below are T cell receptor beta chains from one sample, sequenced in a study of T cell responses to AZD1222 COVID-19 vaccine. Only in-frame clones appear in the TCRdb table, and some are missing; sequencing was by immunoSEQ multiplex PCR. The sample comprises about 150,000 clones, about 93% of which are singletons, and roughly 7% rests with the top ten. The specimen was peripheral blood, collected 28 days after the second AZD1222 dose. These receptors were obtained from an adult who received the AZD1222 COVID-19 vaccine. The CDR3 runs from the conserved cysteine through the conserved F or W. The order of the fields is D gene, V gene, J gene, clone size, CDR3 DNA, CDR3 protein. The D gene is left open where the match is weak. Clone size is given for some rows only: seen once, a few or many times, or a class if the clone is expanded.

-	TRBV28	TRBJ1-1	few	TGTGCCAGCACCCGGTCTCGGGTCGGTGAAGCTTTCTTT	CASTRSRVGEAFF
TRBD1	TRBV9	TRBJ2-6	-	TGTGCCAGCAGCGTAGGACCGGGACAGGCGATCTCTGGGGCCAACGTCCTGACTTTC	CASSVGPGQAISGANVLTF
-	TRBV7-9	TRBJ2-7	-	TGTGCCAGCAGCTTACGACGGGACGAGCAGTACTTC	CASSLRRDEQYF
-	TRBV2	TRBJ1-1	-	TGTGCCAGCAGCCTCCAGTGGGGCACTGAAGCTTTCTTT	CASSLQWGTEAFF
-	TRBV5-1	TRBJ1-1	once	TGCGCCAGCAGCTTGGAGGGGGAATCTGAAGCTTTCTTT	CASSLEGESEAFF
-	TRBV5-1	TRBJ2-7	once	TGCGCCAGCAGCTTGCTACTGGGATCCTACGAGCAGTACTTC	CASSLLLGSYEQYF
TRBD1	TRBV27	TRBJ2-7	-	TGTGCCAGCAGTTCCGGACAGGGGGCTTACGAGCAGTACTTC	CASSSGQGAYEQYF
TRBD2	TRBV3-1/TRBV3-2	TRBJ2-5	-	TGTGCCAGCAGTCTAGCGGGGGGGGCCCAGTACTTC	CASSLAGGAQYF
-	TRBV28	TRBJ1-3	-	TGTGCCAGCAGTTTATCTTCGGACCAGGGAAACACCATATATTTT	CASSLSSDQGNTIYF
-	TRBV5-1	TRBJ1-3	-	TGCGCCAGCAGCTTGGTAGGAGGCAGCTTCTCTGGAAACACCATATATTTT	CASSLVGGSFSGNTIYF
TRBD1	TRBV6-5	TRBJ1-5	-	TGTGCCAGCTCGGGACAGATATTGGAGCCCCAGCATTTT	CASSGQILEPQHF
-	TRBV30	TRBJ1-1	-	TGTGCCTGGAGTGATTTCCGGGAGACTGAAGCTTTCTTT	CAWSDFRETEAFF
TRBD1	TRBV7-9	TRBJ1-4	-	TGTGCCAGCAGCAAGACAGGGTTTAGATCGGCTAATGAAAAACTGTTTTTT	CASSKTGFRSANEKLFF
TRBD1	TRBV5-5	TRBJ1-2	-	TGTGCCAGCAGCCTTGGGACAGGGAGGGACTATGGCTACACCTTC	CASSLGTGRDYGYTF
-	TRBV7-9	TRBJ2-1	-	TGTGCCATCCCTAGACAGCCGAACAACTACAATGAGCAGTTCTTC	CAIPRQPNNYNEQFF
TRBD2	TRBV6-5	TRBJ2-1	-	TGTGCCAGCAGTTTTATGGGGGGGGTCTACAATGAGCAGTTCTTC	CASSFMGGVYNEQFF
-	TRBV4-2	TRBJ1-2	-	TGTGCCAGCAGCCAAGAAACCGGTCAAAGTGGCTACACCTTC	CASSQETGQSGYTF
-	TRBV7-3	TRBJ2-1	-	TGTGCCAGCAGCACTGTCAGGACAGACACTGAGCAGTTCTTC	CASSTVRTDTEQFF
-	TRBV7-9	TRBJ2-2	-	TGTGCCAGCAGCGCTAACCCAGTCCCGACCGGGGAGCTGTTTTTT	CASSANPVPTGELFF
-	TRBV12-3/TRBV12-4	TRBJ2-7	-	TGTGCCAGCACGCAAGGGGGGACCTACGAGCAGTACTTC	CASTQGGTYEQYF
-	TRBV7-3	TRBJ2-5	-	TGTGCCAGCAGCTCCATCGTTGGGGAGACCCAGTACTTC	CASSSIVGETQYF
-	TRBV11-2	TRBJ2-7	-	TGTGCCAGCAGCCCTCTCGGGGGCGGATCAGACGAGCAGTACTTC	CASSPLGGGSDEQYF
-	TRBV3-1/TRBV3-2	TRBJ2-1	once	TGTGCCAGCAGCCAAGCTAGGTTGAATGAGCAGTTCTTC	CASSQARLNEQFF
-	TRBV5-6	TRBJ2-3	-	TGTGCCAGCAGCTTGGGGACAAACACAGATACGCAGTATTTT	CASSLGTNTDTQYF
TRBD1	TRBV3-1/TRBV3-2	TRBJ1-1	once	TGTGCCAGCAGCCAAGCTGACAGGGACACTGAAGCTTTCTTT	CASSQADRDTEAFF